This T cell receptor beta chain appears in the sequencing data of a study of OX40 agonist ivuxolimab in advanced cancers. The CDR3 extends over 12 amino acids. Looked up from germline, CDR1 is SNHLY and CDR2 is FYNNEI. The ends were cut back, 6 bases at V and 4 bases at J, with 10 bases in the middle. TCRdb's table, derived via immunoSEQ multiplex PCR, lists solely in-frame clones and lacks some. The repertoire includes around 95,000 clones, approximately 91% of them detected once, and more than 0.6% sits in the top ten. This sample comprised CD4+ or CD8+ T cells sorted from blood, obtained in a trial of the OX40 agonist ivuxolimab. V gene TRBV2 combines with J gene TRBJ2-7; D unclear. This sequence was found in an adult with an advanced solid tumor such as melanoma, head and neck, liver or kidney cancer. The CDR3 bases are TGTGCCAGCAGACTAAATTTTTACGAGCAGTACTTC. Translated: CASRLNFYEQYF.